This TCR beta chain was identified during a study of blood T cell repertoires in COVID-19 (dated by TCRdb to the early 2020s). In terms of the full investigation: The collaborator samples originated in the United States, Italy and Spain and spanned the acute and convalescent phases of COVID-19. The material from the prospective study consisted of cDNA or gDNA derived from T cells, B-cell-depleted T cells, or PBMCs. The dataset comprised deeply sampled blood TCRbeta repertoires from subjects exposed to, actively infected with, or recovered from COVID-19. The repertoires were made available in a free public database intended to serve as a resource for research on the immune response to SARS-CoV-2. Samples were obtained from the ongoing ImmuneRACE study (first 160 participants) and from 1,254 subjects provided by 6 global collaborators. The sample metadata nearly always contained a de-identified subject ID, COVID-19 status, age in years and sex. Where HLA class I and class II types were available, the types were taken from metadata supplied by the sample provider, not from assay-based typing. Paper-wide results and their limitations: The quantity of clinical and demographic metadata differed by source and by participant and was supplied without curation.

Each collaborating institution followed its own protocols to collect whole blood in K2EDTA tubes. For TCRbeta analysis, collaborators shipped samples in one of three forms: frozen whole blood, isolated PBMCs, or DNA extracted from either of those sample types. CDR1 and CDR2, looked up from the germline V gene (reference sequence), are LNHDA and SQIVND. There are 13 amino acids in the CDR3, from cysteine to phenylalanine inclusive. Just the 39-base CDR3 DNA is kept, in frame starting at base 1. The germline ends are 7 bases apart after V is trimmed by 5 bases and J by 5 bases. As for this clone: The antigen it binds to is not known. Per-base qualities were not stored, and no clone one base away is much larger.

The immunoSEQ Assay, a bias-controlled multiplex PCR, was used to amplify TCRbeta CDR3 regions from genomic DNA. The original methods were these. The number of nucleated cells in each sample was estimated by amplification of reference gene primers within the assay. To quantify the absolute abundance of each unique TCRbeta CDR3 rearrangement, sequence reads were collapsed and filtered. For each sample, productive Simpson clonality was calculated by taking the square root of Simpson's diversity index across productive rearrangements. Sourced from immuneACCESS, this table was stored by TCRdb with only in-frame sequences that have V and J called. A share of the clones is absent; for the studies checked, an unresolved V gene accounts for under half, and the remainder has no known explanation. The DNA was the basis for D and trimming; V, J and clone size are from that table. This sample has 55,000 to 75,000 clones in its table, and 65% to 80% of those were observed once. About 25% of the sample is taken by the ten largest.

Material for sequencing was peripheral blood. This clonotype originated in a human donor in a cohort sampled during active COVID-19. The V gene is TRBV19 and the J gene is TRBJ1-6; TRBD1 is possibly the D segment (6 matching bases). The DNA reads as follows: TGTGCCAGTAGTTACAGGGATAATTCACCCCTCCACTTT. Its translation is CASSYRDNSPLHF.